The rows below give T cell receptor beta chains drawn from one sample of a study of T cell repertoires in cytomegalovirus infection. TCRdb analysed the reads with MiXCR anew, one entry per CDR3 protein. The repertoire includes 250,000 or so distinct CDR3 sequences, about a sixth of them detected once, and approximately 44% sits in the top ten. The specimen was CD8+ T cells from PBMCs. These receptors all come from a human donor in good health (CMV status not recorded). Some clones in this sample may be carry-over from other donors' samples. CDR3s include the opening cysteine and the closing phenylalanine or tryptophan. D genes are given only for firm matches. A row's size may be missing; if present it is once, few, many or a size class.

cdr3_nt	cdr3_aa	v_call	j_call	clone_size	d_call
TGCAGTGTACAGGGAGCAACCTACGAGCAGTACTTC	CSVQGATYEQYF	TRBV20-1	TRBJ2-7	few	NA
TGTGCCAGCAGCTATGGACAGGGTTGGACTAGCTACGAGCAGTACTTC	CASSYGQGWTSYEQYF	TRBV3-1	TRBJ2-7	NA	NA
TGCGCCAGCAGCTTGTCCGTCGTCCTCTACAATGAGCAGTTCTTC	CASSLSVVLYNEQFF	TRBV5-1	TRBJ2-1	few	NA
TGTGCCAGTACTACCAAAACAAGTCCGGTGACGGGATATAGCAATCAGCCCCAGCATTTT	CASTTKTSPVTGYSNQPQHF	TRBV19	TRBJ1-5	few	NA
TGTGCCAGCAGTGAAATAGCGGGGGGCCAAGAGACCCAGTACTTC	CASSEIAGGQETQYF	TRBV2	TRBJ2-5	NA	TRBD2
TGCGCCAGCAGCCTCGGACAGGGAGAGTATTATGAGCAGTACTTC	CASSLGQGEYYEQYF	TRBV5-1	TRBJ2-7	NA	TRBD1
TGTGCCAGCAGCTTAGACGTTGGGCGGGGGCCCTACAATGAGCAGTTCTTC	CASSLDVGRGPYNEQFF	TRBV13	TRBJ2-1	NA	NA
TGTGCCAGCAGCTTAGAGGATTCGAGGGGCCTATTTTACAATGAGCAGTTCTTC	CASSLEDSRGLFYNEQFF	TRBV7-4	TRBJ2-1	many	NA
TGTGCCAGCAGCTTGATGGGGTATCCCCTCCACTTT	CASSLMGYPLHF	TRBV5-6	TRBJ1-6	NA	NA
TGTGCCAGCAGCTCTCGGGGGGACAGGGTTCAAACTGAAGCTTTCTTT	CASSSRGDRVQTEAFF	TRBV7-2	TRBJ1-1	few	TRBD1
TGTGCCATCAGTGAGTCGAACACACAGGGGGAAAATGAAAAACTGTTTTTT	CAISESNTQGENEKLFF	TRBV10-3	TRBJ1-4	NA	TRBD1
TGTGCCAGCAGTTACGAGGTCGGGACAGGGGCGTACCAAGAGACCCAGTACTTC	CASSYEVGTGAYQETQYF	TRBV6-2/TRBV6-3	TRBJ2-5	many	TRBD1
TGTGCCAGCAGTTACGGGGAGAGCAACACTGAAGCTTTCTTT	CASSYGESNTEAFF	TRBV6-2/TRBV6-3	TRBJ1-1	few	NA
TGTGCCAGCGAGAGCGGCGAGCAGTACTTC	CASESGEQYF	TRBV2	TRBJ2-7	NA	NA
TGCAGCGTTGTGGAACAGGGGGTATACGAGCAGTACTTC	CSVVEQGVYEQYF	TRBV29-1	TRBJ2-7	many	TRBD1
TGTGCCACCACAGGAGGGAGCAATCAGCCCCAGCATTTT	CATTGGSNQPQHF	TRBV7-9	TRBJ1-5	many	NA
TGTGCCAGCAGCCCAGGTACACCAAGCTATGGCTACACCTTC	CASSPGTPSYGYTF	TRBV5-5	TRBJ1-2	NA	NA
TGTGCCAGCAGCTCCCGCGGCCAGGAAGCTTTCTTT	CASSSRGQEAFF	TRBV9	TRBJ1-1	NA	NA
TGTGCCAGCGCCATGATAGGGGGCACTGAAGCTTTCTTT	CASAMIGGTEAFF	TRBV28	TRBJ1-1	NA	NA
TGTGCCAGCAGCTCCGGGGATCAGCCCCAGCATTTT	CASSSGDQPQHF	TRBV7-8	TRBJ1-5	many	NA
TGTGCCAGCAGAAGTCCAGGGGGCGCGGAGACCCAGTACTTC	CASRSPGGAETQYF	TRBV7-9	TRBJ2-5	many	TRBD1
TGTGCCAGCAGCTTAGGAGCAGGGGACGGGACCCAGTACTTC	CASSLGAGDGTQYF	TRBV7-8	TRBJ2-5	NA	NA
TGTGCCTCCGAGGGCGCCTACGAGCAGTACTTC	CASEGAYEQYF	TRBV7-9	TRBJ2-7	few	NA
TGTGCCAGCAGTGACCCCAGGGAGAGGAACGAGCAGTACTTC	CASSDPRERNEQYF	TRBV2	TRBJ2-7	few	NA
TGTGCCAGCAGCCGAATGAAAGAGACCCAGTACTTC	CASSRMKETQYF	TRBV5-6	TRBJ2-5	NA	NA
TGTGCCAGCAGCCATTTCAGCACAGATACGCAGTATTTT	CASSHFSTDTQYF	TRBV7-2	TRBJ2-3	few	NA
TGTGCCAGCAGTACAGGGGGCCCGCGGGAGCAGTACTTC	CASSTGGPREQYF	TRBV28	TRBJ2-7	NA	TRBD1
TGTGCCAGCACCGGGATCGGGACAAGGGGCCCCTCGAACACCGGGGAGCTGTTTTTT	CASTGIGTRGPSNTGELFF	TRBV25-1	TRBJ2-2	many	NA
TGTGCCAGCAGCCGGGACAGGGGGCGAGGCGGACGGGAAAAACTGTTTTTT	CASSRDRGRGGREKLFF	TRBV2	TRBJ1-4	NA	TRBD1
TGTGCCAGCCGCGTAAAAAACCCGACAGGGACTGGGGAGCTGTTTTTT	CASRVKNPTGTGELFF	TRBV2	TRBJ2-2	few	NA
TGTGCCAGCAGCTTAGGGGACCGTAAGCAGTTCTTC	CASSLGDRKQFF	TRBV7-6	TRBJ2-1	NA	NA
TGTGCCAGCAGTTTCGGACAGCTTAGCAATCAGCCCCAGCATTTT	CASSFGQLSNQPQHF	TRBV12-3/TRBV12-4	TRBJ1-5	many	NA
TGTGCCAGCAGCTTATACACGGGACAGGGGGGCTACGAGCAGTACTTC	CASSLYTGQGGYEQYF	TRBV7-8	TRBJ2-7	many	TRBD1
TGCAGCGTTGAAGATCATAGTCTAGCGGGGGCCTACACCGGGGAGCTGTTTTTT	CSVEDHSLAGAYTGELFF	TRBV29-1	TRBJ2-2	few	TRBD2
TGTGCCAGCTCCACAGGGGTGACTGAAGCTTTCTTT	CASSTGVTEAFF	TRBV25-1	TRBJ1-1	NA	TRBD1
TGTGCCAGCAGTCCGGACCCTCCTAGGCGGGGAGCCCACAATGAGCAGTTCTTC	CASSPDPPRRGAHNEQFF	TRBV12-3/TRBV12-4	TRBJ2-1	many	NA
TGCAGCGTTGCGGACGGGGACTATGGCTACACCTTC	CSVADGDYGYTF	TRBV29-1	TRBJ1-2	NA	NA
TGTGCCAGCAGTTTCCCCTGGACAGGGCGCTACGAGCAGTACTTC	CASSFPWTGRYEQYF	TRBV28	TRBJ2-7	many	TRBD1
TGTGCCAGCAGCTCCGGGACAGGGTATTCAAGTATGAAGAACACTGAAGCTTTCTTT	CASSSGTGYSSMKNTEAFF	TRBV11-2	TRBJ1-1	many	TRBD1
TGTGCCAGCAGCCAGGGATTGTCCTACGAGCAGTACTTC	CASSQGLSYEQYF	TRBV7-6	TRBJ2-7	many	NA
TGCGCCAGCAGCTCCTACCCGGGGACAGGGTTCACCGGGGAGCTGTTTTTT	CASSSYPGTGFTGELFF	TRBV5-1	TRBJ2-2	NA	TRBD1
TGTGCCAGCAGTTACTCTCCTAGCTCTGGTAATGAGCAGTTCTTC	CASSYSPSSGNEQFF	TRBV6-2/TRBV6-3	TRBJ2-1	few	NA
TGTGCCAGCAGTCATAAGGCTGGGTGGAACACTGAAGCTTTCTTT	CASSHKAGWNTEAFF	TRBV5-8	TRBJ1-1	once	NA